This TCR beta chain emerged from a study of cytomegalovirus exposure and HLA in healthy donors listed by TCRdb under 2017. Study-wide context: According to a later analysis, the roughly 130 validation repertoires were produced on the same platform as the 666 repertoires of the first cohort. The study aimed to test whether signatures of past pathogen exposure could be identified by cataloging public T cell receptors. Besides the first cohort of more than 650 subjects, a separate validation cohort made up of about 120 different subjects was used. To predict cytomegalovirus infection status, the study combined high-throughput TCR immunosequencing, statistical association of individual TCRs with disease status, and machine learning. Results and caveats for the whole study, not just this receptor: A later analysis had no HLA typing for the validation cohort, so co-occurrence there was scored across all 120 or so repertoires. The authors suggested that the approach could potentially be generalized to other disease states and immunological phenotypes. While some public TCRs were present in many individuals, most TCR sequences turned up only very rarely across donors. Cytomegalovirus status was reported to be diagnosed by the classifier with high specificity and sensitivity in both the original and validation cohorts. Subsequent analysis determined that TCRs grouped into clusters in the first cohort also showed a tendency toward co-occurrence across the roughly 110 validation repertoires, and 94% of cluster scores exceeded 0. In the study, about 150 TCR beta chains were listed as associated with cytomegalovirus. In vitro tests confirmed that a few of the cytomegalovirus-associated TCR beta chains recognize cytomegalovirus antigens.

Germline trimming: 1 base from V, 6 bases from J; junction bases outside gene matches: 0. The CDR3 runs 13 amino acids, cysteine and phenylalanine included. Here the CDR3 DNA is all that survives: 39 bases in frame from base 1. The germline V gene provides CDR1 SGHAT and CDR2 FQNNGV. Preparation of the library involved the immunoSEQ multiplex PCR assay. The paper's processing steps were these. A statistical classification framework was developed to diagnose cytomegalovirus status using the catalog of TCR beta chain sequences. TCRdb took this table from immuneACCESS and kept in-frame rearrangements with V and J called. Such tables lack part of the clones; where checked against another copy, unresolved V genes explain under half of the gap, and the rest is unexplained. Clone size and V and J calls were adopted from that table, with D and trimming inferred from the DNA. The sample records over 20,000 clones, around 96% of which are singletons. The ten biggest clones cover 8.5% to 10% of the sample.

The donors were included in the validation cohort of roughly 130 subjects, a group kept apart from the roughly 690-subject first cohort. A word on this clone: Its antigen target is currently unknown. No per-base quality is available; no much larger clone lies one base away.

The chain joins TRBV11-2 to TRBJ2-1; 7 bases in the middle match TRBD2. The source material was PBMCs. The sequence was collected from a young man in good health and CMV-seropositive. Read as DNA, the sequence is TGTGCCAGCAGCTTAGGGGGGGGCAATGAGCAGTTCTTC. Its product reads: CASSLGGGNEQFF.